The sequence of this TCR beta chain was determined in a study of blood T cell repertoires in COVID-19. Study context: In each case, the material was cDNA or gDNA derived from T cells, B-cell-depleted T cells, or PBMCs.

TCRdb keeps only in-frame clones here, not all; method: immunoSEQ multiplex PCR. The sample holds about 63,000 clones, about 80% seen once. Looked up from germline, CDR1 is SGHRS and CDR2 is YFSETQ. The CDR3 runs to 17 residues. Trimming took 4 bases from V and 7 from J; bases not matched to a gene: 13. The specimen was peripheral blood. The chain combines TRBV5-1 with TRBJ2-7; 14 bases fit TRBD2. The TCR sequence derives from a human donor in a cohort sampled during active COVID-19. CDR3 sequence: CASSPGLAGARTGEQYF. CDR3 in DNA: TGCGCCAGCAGCCCGGGACTAGCGGGGGCCCGAACGGGGGAGCAGTACTTC.